The T cell receptor (beta chain) described here comes from a study of identical twins. Broader study findings: Analyses of zero insertions could, in part, be confounded by invariant MAIT and iNKT cells. Twins showed weaker excess sharing in their beta out-of-frame sequences. With abundant cord blood beta clonotypes, insertions were fewer; memory repertoires showed no such pattern.

V was clipped by 3 bases and J by 6 bases, with 12 bases between them. The CDR3 consists of 15 residues. This clonotype was observed a few times. Antigen specificity is unknown. A universal primer site was created by template switching, with the cDNA bearing unique molecular identifiers. From the 5' RACE reads, TCRdb called clonotypes with MiXCR, one entry per CDR3 protein. The sample contains nearly 250,000 distinct CDR3 sequences, about 7% of which appear only once. In addition, the sample was reused for a study of yellow fever vaccine responses in identical twins.

This receptor was taken from a woman between 18 and 30 years old in good health. This chain joins TRBV12-3 or TRBV12-4 and TRBJ1-6; D is possibly TRBD1 (5 bases). Sequencing was performed on memory (CD45RO+) T cells sorted from blood. This CDR3 reads CASSLGQLGNSPLHF. CDR3 nucleotides: TGTGCCAGCAGTTTGGGGCAGTTGGGTAATTCACCCCTCCACTTT.